The rows below give T cell receptor beta chains drawn from one sample of a study of PD-L1 blockade in urothelial cancer. The protocol was immunoSEQ multiplex PCR, while the TCRdb copy is restricted to in-frame clones and leaves out a portion. Among tens of thousands of clones, 70% to 90% were seen once, and the ten largest hold about 15%. Sequencing was performed on PBMCs, taken around atezolizumab (anti-PD-L1) treatment. All receptors derive from a man in his 60s with urothelial cancer. Both conserved end residues are part of each CDR3. D genes are given only for firm matches. Clone size appears in some rows only: once, few, many, or a class for an expanded clone.

j_call: TRBJ2-7
v_call: TRBV4-2
clone_size: .
d_call: TRBD1
cdr3_aa: CASSQGTTGGPPYEQYF
cdr3_nt: TGTGCCAGCAGCCAAGGAACGACAGGGGGGCCCCCCTACGAGCAGTACTTC

j_call: TRBJ2-7
v_call: TRBV5-3
clone_size: .
d_call: TRBD1
cdr3_aa: CARSSGQAVLYEQYF
cdr3_nt: TGTGCCAGAAGCTCGGGACAGGCTGTTCTTTACGAGCAGTACTTC

j_call: TRBJ1-6
v_call: TRBV7-8
clone_size: .
d_call: .
cdr3_aa: CASSRGRGSPLHF
cdr3_nt: TGTGCCAGCAGCCGAGGGCGTGGTTCACCCCTCCACTTT

j_call: TRBJ1-1
v_call: TRBV5-1
clone_size: .
d_call: .
cdr3_aa: CASSQTLPNTEAFF
cdr3_nt: TGCGCCAGCAGCCAAACACTACCGAACACTGAAGCTTTCTTT

j_call: TRBJ1-5
v_call: TRBV19
clone_size: .
d_call: TRBD1
cdr3_aa: CASTRGSGLDQPQHF
cdr3_nt: TGTGCCAGTACCAGGGGGTCAGGGCTGGACCAGCCCCAGCATTTT

j_call: TRBJ2-3
v_call: TRBV7-3
clone_size: .
d_call: TRBD2
cdr3_aa: CASSSGLAGGGTQYF
cdr3_nt: TGTGCCAGCAGTTCGGGACTAGCGGGGGGGGGTACGCAGTATTTT

j_call: TRBJ1-4
v_call: TRBV4-3
clone_size: .
d_call: .
cdr3_aa: CASSQLGAHEKLFF
cdr3_nt: TGCGCCAGCAGCCAGTTGGGCGCGCATGAAAAACTGTTTTTT

j_call: TRBJ1-2
v_call: TRBV19
clone_size: .
d_call: TRBD1
cdr3_aa: CASVDRVPYGYTF
cdr3_nt: TGTGCCAGCGTTGACAGGGTGCCTTATGGCTACACCTTC

j_call: TRBJ1-1
v_call: TRBV10-3
clone_size: .
d_call: TRBD1
cdr3_aa: CAIRGTGRNTEAFF
cdr3_nt: TGTGCCATCAGGGGGACAGGACGGAACACTGAAGCTTTCTTT

j_call: TRBJ2-4
v_call: TRBV4-2
clone_size: .
d_call: TRBD2
cdr3_aa: CASSPGLAGENRLAKNIQYF
cdr3_nt: TGTGCCAGCAGCCCAGGACTAGCGGGGGAGAACAGGTTAGCCAAAAACATTCAGTACTTC

j_call: TRBJ1-1
v_call: TRBV10-3
clone_size: .
d_call: .
cdr3_aa: CAIGGWGSTAAFF
cdr3_nt: TGTGCCATCGGGGGGTGGGGCAGCACGGCAGCTTTCTTT

j_call: TRBJ2-6
v_call: TRBV9
clone_size: .
d_call: .
cdr3_aa: CASPALKASGANVLTF
cdr3_nt: TGTGCCAGCCCCGCTCTAAAAGCCTCTGGGGCCAACGTCCTGACTTTC

j_call: TRBJ1-1
v_call: TRBV28
clone_size: .
d_call: .
cdr3_aa: CASSLSRGGTEAFF
cdr3_nt: TGTGCCAGCAGTTTGAGTCGCGGGGGAACTGAAGCTTTCTTT

j_call: TRBJ1-5
v_call: TRBV30
clone_size: few
d_call: .
cdr3_aa: CAWSSTRDQPQHF
cdr3_nt: TGTGCCTGGAGTTCAACTAGGGATCAGCCCCAGCATTTT

j_call: TRBJ2-1
v_call: TRBV9
clone_size: once
d_call: TRBD2
cdr3_aa: CASSVDPSGVRNEQFF
cdr3_nt: TGTGCCAGCAGCGTAGACCCTAGCGGGGTACGCAATGAGCAGTTCTTC

j_call: TRBJ2-3
v_call: TRBV11-3
clone_size: .
d_call: .
cdr3_aa: CASSLAAGRDSDTQYF
cdr3_nt: TGTGCCAGCAGCTTAGCCGCAGGGCGGGACTCAGATACGCAGTATTTT

j_call: TRBJ2-5
v_call: TRBV6-1
clone_size: .
d_call: TRBD2
cdr3_aa: CASSEGTSGGRRQETQYF
cdr3_nt: TGTGCCAGCAGTGAAGGGACTAGCGGGGGGCGGCGGCAAGAGACCCAGTACTTC

j_call: TRBJ1-2
v_call: TRBV6-6
clone_size: .
d_call: .
cdr3_aa: CASSQGQIYGYTF
cdr3_nt: TGTGCCAGCAGTCAAGGACAGATCTATGGCTACACCTTC

j_call: TRBJ2-2
v_call: TRBV7-3
clone_size: .
d_call: TRBD2
cdr3_aa: CASSSTALAGRTGELFF
cdr3_nt: TGTGCCAGCAGCTCCACGGCACTAGCGGGGCGGACCGGGGAGCTGTTTTTT

j_call: TRBJ2-2
v_call: TRBV30
clone_size: .
d_call: TRBD1
cdr3_aa: CAWSVGRTGLTGELFF
cdr3_nt: TGTGCCTGGAGTGTAGGTCGGACAGGGCTTACCGGGGAGCTGTTTTTT

j_call: TRBJ1-2
v_call: TRBV11-2
clone_size: .
d_call: TRBD1
cdr3_aa: CASSPNWDSVTYGYTF
cdr3_nt: TGTGCCAGCAGCCCCAATTGGGACAGCGTAACTTATGGCTACACCTTC

j_call: TRBJ2-2
v_call: TRBV4-1
clone_size: .
d_call: .
cdr3_aa: CASSQARRAGTYRFTGELFF
cdr3_nt: TGCGCCAGCAGCCAAGCTAGGCGGGCAGGCACTTATCGGTTTACCGGGGAGCTGTTTTTT

j_call: TRBJ2-5
v_call: TRBV2
clone_size: .
d_call: .
cdr3_aa: CASSGTTQETQYF
cdr3_nt: TGTGCCAGCAGTGGGACTACCCAAGAGACCCAGTACTTC

j_call: TRBJ1-5
v_call: TRBV21-1
clone_size: .
d_call: .
cdr3_aa: CASSKKTSTQTGSNQPQHF
cdr3_nt: TGTGCCAGCAGCAAAAAAACCTCCACTCAAACAGGGTCCAATCAGCCCCAGCATTTT

j_call: TRBJ1-5
v_call: TRBV10-3
clone_size: .
d_call: .
cdr3_aa: CAISRTGTDSNQPQHF
cdr3_nt: TGTGCCATCAGTAGAACCGGGACTGATAGCAATCAGCCCCAGCATTTT

j_call: TRBJ1-2
v_call: TRBV7-2
clone_size: .
d_call: TRBD1
cdr3_aa: CASSLPGGFAGYTF
cdr3_nt: TGTGCCAGCAGCTTACCAGGGGGCTTCGCTGGCTACACCTTC

j_call: TRBJ2-3
v_call: TRBV7-7
clone_size: .
d_call: .
cdr3_aa: CASSPGSGSTDTQYF
cdr3_nt: TGTGCTAGCAGCCCCGGTTCAGGGAGCACAGATACGCAGTATTTT

j_call: TRBJ1-2
v_call: TRBV11-2
clone_size: .
d_call: .
cdr3_aa: CASTNTEGVYGYTF
cdr3_nt: TGTGCCAGCACTAACACGGAGGGTGTCTATGGCTACACCTTC

j_call: TRBJ1-2
v_call: TRBV2
clone_size: many
d_call: .
cdr3_aa: CASSPRVYGYTF
cdr3_nt: TGTGCCAGCAGCCCCCGGGTCTATGGCTACACCTTC

j_call: TRBJ1-5
v_call: TRBV28
clone_size: .
d_call: .
cdr3_aa: CASSFDGRGSNQPQHF
cdr3_nt: TGTGCCAGCAGTTTCGACGGCCGAGGGAGCAATCAGCCCCAGCATTTT

j_call: TRBJ1-4
v_call: TRBV30
clone_size: .
d_call: .
cdr3_aa: CAWAGPGDEKLFF
cdr3_nt: TGTGCCTGGGCCGGGCCAGGGGATGAAAAACTGTTTTTT

j_call: TRBJ1-1
v_call: TRBV7-3
clone_size: .
d_call: .
cdr3_aa: CASSLEGWTEAFF
cdr3_nt: TGTGCCAGCAGCTTAGAGGGTTGGACTGAAGCTTTCTTT

j_call: TRBJ1-1
v_call: TRBV29-1
clone_size: .
d_call: .
cdr3_aa: CSAQLGGTEAFF
cdr3_nt: TGCAGCGCCCAACTCGGGGGCACTGAAGCTTTCTTT

j_call: TRBJ2-5
v_call: TRBV7-9
clone_size: .
d_call: .
cdr3_aa: CASSLAQTLQETQYF
cdr3_nt: TGTGCCAGCAGCTTAGCGCAGACACTGCAAGAGACCCAGTACTTC

j_call: TRBJ1-1
v_call: TRBV11-2
clone_size: .
d_call: .
cdr3_aa: CASSLSGATEAFF
cdr3_nt: TGTGCCAGCAGCCTCAGTGGGGCAACTGAAGCTTTCTTT

j_call: TRBJ1-2
v_call: TRBV21-1
clone_size: few
d_call: .
cdr3_aa: CASSEDRGPYGYTF
cdr3_nt: TGTGCCAGCAGCGAGGACAGGGGGCCTTATGGCTACACCTTC

j_call: TRBJ2-2
v_call: TRBV4-3
clone_size: .
d_call: .
cdr3_aa: CASSHSLRGIPGELFF
cdr3_nt: TGCGCCAGCAGCCATTCACTGAGGGGGATCCCCGGGGAGCTGTTTTTT

j_call: TRBJ1-1
v_call: TRBV2
clone_size: once
d_call: TRBD1
cdr3_aa: CASTSDRANTEAFF
cdr3_nt: TGTGCCAGCACCTCGGACAGGGCGAACACTGAAGCTTTCTTT

j_call: TRBJ1-6
v_call: TRBV2
clone_size: .
d_call: TRBD1
cdr3_aa: CASTYRGSNSPLHF
cdr3_nt: TGTGCCAGCACCTACAGGGGGTCTAATTCACCCCTCCACTTT

j_call: TRBJ2-5
v_call: TRBV28
clone_size: .
d_call: TRBD1
cdr3_aa: CASSQQGVGETQYF
cdr3_nt: TGTGCCAGCAGTCAACAGGGGGTAGGAGAGACCCAGTACTTC

j_call: TRBJ1-1
v_call: TRBV6-5
clone_size: .
d_call: .
cdr3_aa: CASSVQNTEAFF
cdr3_nt: TGTGCCAGCAGTGTTCAGAACACTGAAGCTTTCTTT

j_call: TRBJ2-2
v_call: TRBV10-2
clone_size: .
d_call: .
cdr3_aa: CASSERLLIENTGELFF
cdr3_nt: TGCGCCAGCAGTGAAAGACTCCTTATCGAAAACACCGGGGAGCTGTTTTTT